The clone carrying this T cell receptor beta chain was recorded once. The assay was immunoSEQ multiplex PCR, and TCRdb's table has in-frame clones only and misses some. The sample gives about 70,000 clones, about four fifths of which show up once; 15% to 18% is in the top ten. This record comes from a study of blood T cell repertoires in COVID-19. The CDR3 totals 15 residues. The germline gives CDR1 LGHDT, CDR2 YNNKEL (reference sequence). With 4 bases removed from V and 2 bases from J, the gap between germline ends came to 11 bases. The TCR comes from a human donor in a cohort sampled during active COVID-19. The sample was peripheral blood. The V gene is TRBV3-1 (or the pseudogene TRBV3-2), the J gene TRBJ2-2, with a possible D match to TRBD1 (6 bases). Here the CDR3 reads CASSRQGTNTGELFF. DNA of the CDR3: TGTGCCAGCAGCCGCCAGGGGACCAACACCGGGGAGCTGTTTTTT.